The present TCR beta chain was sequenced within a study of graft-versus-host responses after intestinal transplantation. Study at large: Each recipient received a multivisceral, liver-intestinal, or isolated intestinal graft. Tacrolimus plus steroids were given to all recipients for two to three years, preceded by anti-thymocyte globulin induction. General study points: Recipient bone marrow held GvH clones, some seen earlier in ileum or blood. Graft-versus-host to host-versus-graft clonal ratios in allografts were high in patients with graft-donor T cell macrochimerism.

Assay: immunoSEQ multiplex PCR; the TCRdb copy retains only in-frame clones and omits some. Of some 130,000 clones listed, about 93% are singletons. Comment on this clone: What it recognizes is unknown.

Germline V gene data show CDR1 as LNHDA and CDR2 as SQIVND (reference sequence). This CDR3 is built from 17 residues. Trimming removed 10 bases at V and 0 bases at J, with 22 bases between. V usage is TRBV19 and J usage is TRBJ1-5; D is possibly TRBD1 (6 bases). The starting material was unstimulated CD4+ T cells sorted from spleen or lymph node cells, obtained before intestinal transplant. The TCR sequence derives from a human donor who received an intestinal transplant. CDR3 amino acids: CATLDRTLVVSNQPQHF. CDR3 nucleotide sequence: TGTGCCACACTCGACAGGACCTTGGTCGTTAGCAATCAGCCCCAGCATTTT.